The present TCR beta chain was sequenced within a study of CD8 T cells in Susac syndrome. Study observations and caveats: The number of individuals included in the study's TCR sequencing and HLA analysis was acknowledged as relatively small.

With random hexamers, roughly 0.5 to 1 ug RNA was reverse transcribed. Amplification of TCR beta CDR3 by immunoSEQ multiplex PCR spanned 54 Vbeta and 13 Jbeta. TCRdb analysed the immunoSEQ multiplex PCR reads with MiXCR anew, one entry per CDR3 protein. In the table there are around 180,000 distinct CDR3 sequences, 93% of which are singletons. The multiple sclerosis controls were treatment-naive patients, and their relapsing-remitting disease was stable or active. TEMRA cells were FACS-enriched, unlike CD8+ and CD4+ T cells, which were negatively isolated. With 2 bases removed from V and 4 bases from J, the gap between germline ends came to 11 bases. The CDR3 runs to 14 residues. As concerns this clonotype: Antigen specificity is unknown.

Sample: CD4+ T cells from PBMCs. The clonotype comes from a human donor with multiple sclerosis. The V and J genes are TRBV12-3 or TRBV12-4 and TRBJ1-1, with D possibly matching TRBD1 (6 bases). For the CDR3, the DNA is TGTGCCAGCAGTTTAATTCAGGGGAGCACTGAAGCTTTCTTT. Its translation: CASSLIQGSTEAFF.